This T cell receptor (beta chain) came from a study of blood T cell repertoires in COVID-19. Turning to the study itself: Researchers got acute and convalescent COVID-19 samples from the United States, Italy and Spain. PBMCs, B-cell-depleted T cells, or T cells provided the cDNA or gDNA that made up the material.

This CDR3 has 16 amino acids. V was clipped by 0 bases and J by 1 base, with 13 bases between them. Germline loops: CDR1 SEHNR, CDR2 FQNEAQ (reference sequence). Original processing methods: Researchers report that nucleated cell counts were estimated from reference gene primer amplification. The repertoire was sequenced with immunoSEQ multiplex PCR; TCRdb's copy has only in-frame clones and lacks some. That table supplies the V and J calls and clone size; D and trimming were determined from the DNA. The sample shows roughly 130,000 clones, 80% to 90% of them seen only once. The sequenced material came from peripheral blood. The sequence came from a man aged 55 to 70 with active or convalescent COVID-19. This sequence joins TRBV7-9 and TRBJ2-7, with a weak D call TRBD1 (5 bases). Here the CDR3 reads CASSLAQGRASYEQYF. The CDR3 DNA reads TGTGCCAGCAGCTTAGCTCAGGGAAGGGCTTCCTACGAGCAGTACTTC.